This TCR beta chain originates from a study of T-cell reconstitution after alpha-beta-depleted transplantation in children. General study findings and limits: It was surviving recipient T cells and thymic progenitors that gave some patients high TCRbeta diversity at day 60. T-cell numbers and diversity one year post-transplant derived largely from freshly generated T cells. Roughly two months post-transplant, alpha-beta T cells reportedly originated from several hundred graft clones that had expanded.

Preparation of the TCRbeta library used unique molecular identifiers. TCRdb reprocessed the PCR reads via MiXCR and lists one record per CDR3 protein. The table includes 480,000 or so distinct CDR3 sequences, 8% to 11% detected once. This clonotype was counted ten times or more. Its antigen is currently unknown. The material was PBMCs, obtained before TCRalphabeta/CD19-depleted stem cell transplant. This receptor was identified in a child aged 2 to 10 with inherited bone marrow failure, due to receive a stem cell transplant.

Written as DNA, the CDR3 is TGTGCCAGCAGCTTTGCAGAGACCCAGTACTTC. The encoded protein is CASSFAETQYF. This chain joins TRBV12-3 or TRBV12-4 and TRBJ2-5; D is unclear. Trimming stripped 6 bases from V and 4 bases from J, with 6 bases between. The length of the CDR3 is 11 residues.